This T cell receptor beta chain was sequenced for a study of radiotherapy plus CTLA-4 blockade in lung cancer. Whole-study results and caveats: Researchers report tumor-derived TCR clones expanding in blood after radiotherapy plus ipilimumab.

Generated by immunoSEQ multiplex PCR, the TCRdb table keeps only in-frame clones and is missing some. The profile shows some 110,000 clones, more than 70% of them singletons. Comments on this clone: Its matching antigen is unknown.

This clonotype originated in a human donor with non-small cell lung cancer that progressed on radiotherapy plus ipilimumab. Some clones in this sample may be carry-over from other donors' samples. Source: peripheral blood, taken from a patient treated with radiotherapy plus ipilimumab.

The CDR3 DNA reads TGCGCCAGCAGCCGCGCCCAAGGGGCAGGGAGTTTGACTAATGAAAAACTGTTTTTT. Translating gives CASSRAQGAGSLTNEKLFF. The chain employs TRBV4-3 and TRBJ1-4; D is perhaps TRBD1 (5 bases). CDR3 size: 19 residues. V was shortened by 4 bases and J by 2 bases, with 23 bases between the two germline ends. Looked up from germline, CDR1 is LGHNA and CDR2 is YSLEER.